Listed here is a single T cell receptor beta chain. Its target is unknown. PCR used 60 Vbeta primers and 13 Jbeta primers. Method: immunoSEQ multiplex PCR; TCRdb's copy keeps in-frame clones and lacks some. Of 210,000 or so clones in the sample, over 75% were seen once. This specimen comes from a study of cytomegalovirus exposure and HLA in healthy donors. Study findings and constraints: The classifier, whose performance was assessed in both the original and validation cohorts, reportedly diagnosed cytomegalovirus status with high specificity and sensitivity.

Sequenced sample: PBMCs. This clonotype originated in a human donor in good health.

The CDR3 DNA sequence: TGTGCCAGCAGCTCCCACCGGTCCTACGAGCAGTACTTC. This gives the protein CASSSHRSYEQYF. The chain couples TRBV13 to TRBJ2-5; no firm D call. The J call may be faulty, since TRBJ2-7 better matches the DNA end. The germline CDR1 and CDR2 sequences are PRHDT and FYEKMQ (reference sequence). The CDR3 runs to 13 residues.